The rows below give T cell receptor beta chains drawn from one sample of a study of blood T cell repertoires in COVID-19. The data were produced by immunoSEQ multiplex PCR, yet TCRdb's version contains in-frame clones alone and is incomplete. The sample holds 100,000 to 150,000 clones; around 85% are singletons and the top ten take approximately 18%. Sequencing used peripheral blood. The receptors here all came from a woman aged 80 or older with acute or convalescent COVID-19. Each CDR3 is given with its conserved first and last residue. The order of the fields is clone size, J gene, D gene, CDR3 length, V gene, CDR3 DNA, CDR3 protein. The D gene is left open where the match is weak. Part of the rows lack a size; the others show once, few, many or a class for expanded clones.

>NA|TRBJ2-1|NA|15|TRBV7-6
TGTGCCAGCAGCTCACAGGGGGAGGGGGTCGGTGAGCAGTTCTTC
CASSSQGEGVGEQFF
>NA|TRBJ2-7|NA|16|TRBV7-2
TGTGCCAGCAGCCAACCGGCCCAGCGGAATTCCTACGAGCAGTACTTC
CASSQPAQRNSYEQYF
>NA|TRBJ2-1|TRBD2|14|TRBV19
TGTGCCAGTAGTGGCGGGAGCTCCTACAATGAGCAGTTCTTC
CASSGGSSYNEQFF
>NA|TRBJ1-1|TRBD1|17|TRBV29-1
TGCAGCGTTGTTCGTGGAACGACAGGGGTCATGAACACTGAAGCTTTCTTT
CSVVRGTTGVMNTEAFF
>NA|TRBJ2-2|TRBD2|18|TRBV6-2/TRBV6-3
TGTGCCAGCAGTCCGACTAGCGGAGGGACAACGAACACCGGGGAGCTGTTTTTT
CASSPTSGGTTNTGELFF
>NA|TRBJ2-1|TRBD1|17|TRBV5-1
TGCGCCAGCAGCCCGCATACCGGGACAGGGGCCTACAATGAGCAGTTCTTC
CASSPHTGTGAYNEQFF
>NA|TRBJ2-3|TRBD2|14|TRBV19
TGTGCCAGTAGCTCGGGGGGGCAGACCAAGACGCAGTATTTT
CASSSGGQTKTQYF
>NA|TRBJ1-5|TRBD1|15|TRBV6-5
TGTGCCAGCAGGGGACAGGGCCCTAGCAATCAGCCCCAGCATTTT
CASRGQGPSNQPQHF
>NA|TRBJ2-7|NA|14|TRBV18
TGTGCCAGCTCGTACTCAGGACACCCCTACGAGCAGTACTTC
CASSYSGHPYEQYF
>NA|TRBJ1-6|NA|16|TRBV7-2
TGTGCCAGCAGCACTTCGTACAGGGAATATTATTCACCCCTCCACTTT
CASSTSYREYYSPLHF
>NA|TRBJ2-5|TRBD2|14|TRBV18
TGTGCCAGCTCACCCGGGACTAGGGGAGAGACCCAGTACTTC
CASSPGTRGETQYF
>once|TRBJ1-1|NA|14|TRBV6-5
TGTGCCAGCAGTTACTCAGGGGTGAACACTGAAGCTTTCTTT
CASSYSGVNTEAFF
>NA|TRBJ1-2|NA|14|TRBV2
TGTGCCAGCCGAAGCGACAGGCAGAGGGATGGCTACACCTTC
CASRSDRQRDGYTF
>NA|TRBJ1-1|NA|13|TRBV7-2
TGTGCCAGCAGCTCCCGGGGGAACACTGAAGCTTTCTTT
CASSSRGNTEAFF
>NA|TRBJ2-1|NA|13|TRBV6-5
TGTGCCAGCGGCCGAGGAAATTCCAATGAGCAGTTCTTC
CASGRGNSNEQFF
>NA|TRBJ1-1|TRBD1|16|TRBV27
TGTGCCAGCAGTTTAGGCAGGGGGCGGACGAACACTGAAGCTTTCTTT
CASSLGRGRTNTEAFF
>NA|TRBJ1-5|TRBD1|14|TRBV27
TGTGCCAGCAGACGGACAGGGAGGGATCAGCCCCAGCATTTT
CASRRTGRDQPQHF
>NA|TRBJ2-3|TRBD2|13|TRBV20-1
TGCAGTGCTAGTCCCAGCGGGGGGGATACGCAGTATTTT
CSASPSGGDTQYF